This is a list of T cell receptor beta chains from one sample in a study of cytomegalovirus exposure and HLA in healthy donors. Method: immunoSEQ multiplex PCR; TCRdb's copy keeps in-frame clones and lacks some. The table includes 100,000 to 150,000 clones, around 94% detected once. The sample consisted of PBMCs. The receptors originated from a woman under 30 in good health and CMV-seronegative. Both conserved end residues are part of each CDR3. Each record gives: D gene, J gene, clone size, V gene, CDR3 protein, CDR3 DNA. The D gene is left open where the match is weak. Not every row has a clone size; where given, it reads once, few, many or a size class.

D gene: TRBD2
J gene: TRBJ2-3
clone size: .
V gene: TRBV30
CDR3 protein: CAWRSGGAWDTQYF
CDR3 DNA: TGTGCCTGGCGAAGCGGGGGGGCCTGGGATACGCAGTATTTT

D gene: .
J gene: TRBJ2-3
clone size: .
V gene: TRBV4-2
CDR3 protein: CASSHEGGTDTQYF
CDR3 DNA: TGTGCCAGCAGCCACGAAGGGGGCACAGATACGCAGTATTTT

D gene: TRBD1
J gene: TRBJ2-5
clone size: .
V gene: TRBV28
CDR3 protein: CASSLPQGAFETQYF
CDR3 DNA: TGTGCCAGCAGTTTACCCCAGGGGGCTTTCGAGACCCAGTACTTC

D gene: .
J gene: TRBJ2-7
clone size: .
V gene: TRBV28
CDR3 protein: CASRLNGYEQYF
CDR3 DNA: TGTGCCAGCAGGCTTAACGGTTACGAGCAGTACTTC

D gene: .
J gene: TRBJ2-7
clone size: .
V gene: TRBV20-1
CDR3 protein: CSARDSGEQYF
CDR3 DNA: TGCAGTGCTAGAGACTCGGGTGAGCAGTACTTC

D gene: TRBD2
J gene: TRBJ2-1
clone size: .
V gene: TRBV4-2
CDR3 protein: CASSQDLTSGGKNEQFF
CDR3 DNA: TGTGCCAGCAGCCAAGATCTTACTAGCGGGGGTAAAAATGAGCAGTTCTTC

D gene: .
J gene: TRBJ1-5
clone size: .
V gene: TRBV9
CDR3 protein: CASSVSGDLGQPQHF
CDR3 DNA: TGTGCCAGCAGCGTATCAGGGGATCTTGGTCAGCCCCAGCATTTT

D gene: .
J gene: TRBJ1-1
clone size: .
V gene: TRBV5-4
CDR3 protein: CASSPGGNTEAFF
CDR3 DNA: TGTGCCAGCAGCCCCGGGGGGAACACTGAAGCTTTCTTT

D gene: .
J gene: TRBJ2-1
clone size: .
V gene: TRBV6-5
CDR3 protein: CASSHWGVRLHNEQFF
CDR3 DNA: TGTGCCAGCAGTCACTGGGGGGTTAGACTGCACAATGAGCAGTTCTTC

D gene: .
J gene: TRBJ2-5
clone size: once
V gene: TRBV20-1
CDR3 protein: CSAHKGETQYF
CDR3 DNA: TGCAGTGCCCATAAGGGGGAGACCCAGTACTTC

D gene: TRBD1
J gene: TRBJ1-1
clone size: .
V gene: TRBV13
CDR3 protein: CASSLEPGQGLNTEAFF
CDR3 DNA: TGTGCCAGCAGCTTAGAACCGGGACAGGGGCTGAACACTGAAGCTTTCTTT

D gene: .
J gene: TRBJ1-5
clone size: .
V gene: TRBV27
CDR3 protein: CASMGRPRNQPQHF
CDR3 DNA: TGTGCCAGCATGGGGCGGCCCCGCAATCAGCCCCAGCATTTT

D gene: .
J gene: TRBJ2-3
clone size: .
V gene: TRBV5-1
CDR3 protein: CASSLVGGRPDTQYF
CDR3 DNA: TGCGCCAGCAGCTTGGTAGGGGGTCGGCCAGATACGCAGTATTTT

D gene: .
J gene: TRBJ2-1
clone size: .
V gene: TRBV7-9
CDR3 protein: CASSHLATSGNEQFF
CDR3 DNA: TGTGCCAGCAGCCATCTAGCGACGAGTGGCAATGAGCAGTTCTTC

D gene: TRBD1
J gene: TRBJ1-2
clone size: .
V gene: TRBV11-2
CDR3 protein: CASSPGTDYGYTF
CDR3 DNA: TGTGCCAGCAGCCCGGGGACAGACTATGGCTACACCTTC

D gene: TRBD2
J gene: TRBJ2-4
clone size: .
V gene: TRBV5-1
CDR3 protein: CASSFRGLAEAKNIQYF
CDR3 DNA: TGCGCCAGCAGCTTCCGTGGACTAGCGGAAGCCAAAAACATTCAGTACTTC

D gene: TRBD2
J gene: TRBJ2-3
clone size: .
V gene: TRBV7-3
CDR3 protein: CASSLRQAGGDTQYF
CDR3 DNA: TGTGCCAGCAGCTTAAGGCAAGCGGGGGGAGATACGCAGTATTTT

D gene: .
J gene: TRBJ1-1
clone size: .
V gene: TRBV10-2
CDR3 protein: CASSERGYAFF
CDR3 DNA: TGCGCCAGCAGTGAGAGGGGCTACGCTTTCTTT

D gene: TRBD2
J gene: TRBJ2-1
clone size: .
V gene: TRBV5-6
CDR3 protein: CASSASLAGGAEQFF
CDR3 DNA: TGTGCCAGCAGCGCATCACTAGCGGGGGGTGCTGAGCAGTTCTTC

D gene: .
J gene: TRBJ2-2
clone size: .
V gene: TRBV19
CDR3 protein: CASSSPRDRNTGELFF
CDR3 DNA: TGTGCCAGTAGTAGCCCGCGGGACAGGAACACCGGGGAGCTGTTTTTT

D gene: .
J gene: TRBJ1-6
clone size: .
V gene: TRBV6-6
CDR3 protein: CASGLGGHNSPLHF
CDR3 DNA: TGTGCCAGCGGATTAGGGGGTCATAATTCACCCCTCCACTTT

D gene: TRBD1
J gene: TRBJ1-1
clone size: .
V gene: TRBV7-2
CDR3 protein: CASSFKTGGSVAFF
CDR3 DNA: TGTGCCAGCAGTTTCAAGACAGGGGGTAGTGTAGCTTTCTTT

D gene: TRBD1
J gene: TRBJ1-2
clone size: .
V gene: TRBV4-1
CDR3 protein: CASSHGTGGQNYGYTF
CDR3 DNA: TGCGCCAGCAGCCACGGGACAGGGGGCCAGAACTATGGCTACACCTTC

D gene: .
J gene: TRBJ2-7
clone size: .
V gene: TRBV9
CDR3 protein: CASSAQPGSDEQYF
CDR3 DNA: TGTGCCAGCAGCGCCCAACCCGGGAGTGACGAGCAGTACTTC

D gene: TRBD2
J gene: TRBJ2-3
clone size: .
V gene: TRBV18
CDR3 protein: CASSPLAGETDTQYF
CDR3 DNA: TGTGCCAGCTCACCCCTAGCGGGAGAAACAGATACGCAGTATTTT

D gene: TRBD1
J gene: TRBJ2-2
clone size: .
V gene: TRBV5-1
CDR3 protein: CASSLGDSTGELFF
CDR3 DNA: TGCGCCAGCAGCTTGGGGGACAGCACCGGGGAGCTGTTTTTT

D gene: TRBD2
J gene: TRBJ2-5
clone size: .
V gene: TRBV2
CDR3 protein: CASSEDAGGPGDQYF
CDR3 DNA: TGTGCCAGCAGTGAAGACGCGGGGGGTCCCGGGGACCAGTACTTC

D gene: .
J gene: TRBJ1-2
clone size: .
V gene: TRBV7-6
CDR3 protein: CASSQLDDRNYGYTF
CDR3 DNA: TGTGCCAGCAGCCAGCTCGACGACAGGAACTATGGCTACACCTTC

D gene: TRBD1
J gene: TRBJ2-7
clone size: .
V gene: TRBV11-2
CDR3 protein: CASSLNRGPSWEQYF
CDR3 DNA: TGTGCCAGCAGCTTGAACAGGGGTCCCTCCTGGGAGCAGTACTTC

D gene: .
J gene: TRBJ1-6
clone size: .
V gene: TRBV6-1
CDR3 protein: CASSASQGYNSPLHF
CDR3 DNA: TGTGCCAGCAGTGCCTCACAGGGCTATAATTCACCCCTCCACTTT

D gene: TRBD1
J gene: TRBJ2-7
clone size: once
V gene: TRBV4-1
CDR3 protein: CASSQGSWFLPGQGFEQYF
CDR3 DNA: TGCGCCAGCAGCCAAGGGTCTTGGTTCCTACCGGGACAGGGTTTCGAGCAGTACTTC

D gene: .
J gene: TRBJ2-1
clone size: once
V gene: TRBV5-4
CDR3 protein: CASSPSEGLSYNEQFF
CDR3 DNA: TGTGCCAGCAGCCCATCGGAGGGTCTCTCCTACAATGAGCAGTTCTTC

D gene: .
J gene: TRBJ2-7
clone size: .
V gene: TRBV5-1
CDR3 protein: CASSPEGYEQYF
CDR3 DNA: TGCGCCAGCAGCCCTGAGGGTTACGAGCAGTACTTC

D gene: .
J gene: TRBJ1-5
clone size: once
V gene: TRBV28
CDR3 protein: CASSLTSGGWRPQHF
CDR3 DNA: TGTGCCAGCAGTCTTACATCGGGGGGGTGGCGACCCCAGCATTTT

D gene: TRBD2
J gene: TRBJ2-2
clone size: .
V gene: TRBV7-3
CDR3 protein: CASSQTGLVPGELFF
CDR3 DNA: TGTGCCAGCAGCCAGACGGGACTAGTGCCCGGGGAGCTGTTTTTT

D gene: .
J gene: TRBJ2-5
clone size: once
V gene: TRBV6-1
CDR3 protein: CASSRGRETQYF
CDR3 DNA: TGTGCCAGCTCACGGGGGAGGGAGACCCAGTACTTC

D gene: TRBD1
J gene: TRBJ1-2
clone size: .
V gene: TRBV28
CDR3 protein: CASSFPRPRDRLALFNYGYTF
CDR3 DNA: TGTGCCAGCAGTTTCCCGCGACCGAGGGACAGACTCGCCCTCTTTAACTATGGCTACACCTTC